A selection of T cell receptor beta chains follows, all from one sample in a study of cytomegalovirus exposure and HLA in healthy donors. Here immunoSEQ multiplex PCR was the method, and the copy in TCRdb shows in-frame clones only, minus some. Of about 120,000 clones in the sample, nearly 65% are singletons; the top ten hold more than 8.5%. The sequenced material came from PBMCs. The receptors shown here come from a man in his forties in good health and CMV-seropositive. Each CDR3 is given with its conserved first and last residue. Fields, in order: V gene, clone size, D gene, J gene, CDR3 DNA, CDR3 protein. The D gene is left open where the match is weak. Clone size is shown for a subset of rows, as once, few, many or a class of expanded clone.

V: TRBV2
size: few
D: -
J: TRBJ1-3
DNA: TGTGCCAGCAGTCTTGGACAGGGAAACACCATATATTTT
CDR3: CASSLGQGNTIYF

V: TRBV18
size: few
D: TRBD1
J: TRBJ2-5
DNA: TGTGCCAGCTCACCTGGGACAGGGATAGGAGAGACCCAGTACTTC
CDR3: CASSPGTGIGETQYF

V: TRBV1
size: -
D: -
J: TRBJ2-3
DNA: TGCACCAGCAGCCAGCCGGGACTAGCGAGGAAGGCAGATACGCAGTATTTT
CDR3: CTSSQPGLARKADTQYF

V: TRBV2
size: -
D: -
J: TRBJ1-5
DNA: TGTGCCAGCAGTAAAAGAATGGAGGTCAGCGATAGCAATCAGCCCCAGCATTTT
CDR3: CASSKRMEVSDSNQPQHF

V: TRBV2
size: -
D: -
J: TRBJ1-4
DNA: TGTGCCAGCAGTGTACAGGGATGGGAAAAACTGTTTTTT
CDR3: CASSVQGWEKLFF

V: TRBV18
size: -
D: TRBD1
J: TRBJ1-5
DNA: TGTGCCAGCTCACCCCAACCAGGGGGCGATCAGCCCCAGCATTTT
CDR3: CASSPQPGGDQPQHF

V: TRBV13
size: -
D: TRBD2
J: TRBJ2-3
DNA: TGTGCCAGCAGCCCAAAACCCGGACTAGCGGGAGGAGATACGCAGTATTTT
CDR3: CASSPKPGLAGGDTQYF

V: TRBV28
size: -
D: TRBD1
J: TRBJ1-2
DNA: TGTGCCAGCAGTTTAATAGAGGGGGCCGGGTATGGCTACACCTTC
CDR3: CASSLIEGAGYGYTF

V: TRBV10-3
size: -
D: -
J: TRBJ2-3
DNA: TGTGCCATCAGTGAACCGGGGGTGGGTAGCACAGATACGCAGTATTTT
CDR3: CAISEPGVGSTDTQYF

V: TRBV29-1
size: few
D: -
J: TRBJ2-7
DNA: TGCAGCGCTAGTGAACGCTACGAGCAGTACTTC
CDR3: CSASERYEQYF

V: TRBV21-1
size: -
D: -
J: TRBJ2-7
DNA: TGTGCCAGACCCAGCAGAGAGGATTGGCGGGAGGGCCTCTCCTACGAGCAGTACTTC
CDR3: CARPSREDWREGLSYEQYF

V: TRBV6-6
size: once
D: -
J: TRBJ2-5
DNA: TGTGCCAGCAGTCCAGGGGGGAACCAAGAGACCCAGTACTTC
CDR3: CASSPGGNQETQYF

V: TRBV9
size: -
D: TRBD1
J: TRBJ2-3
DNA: TGTGCCAGCAGCGTCTTACAGGGGGGCACAGATACGCAGTATTTT
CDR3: CASSVLQGGTDTQYF

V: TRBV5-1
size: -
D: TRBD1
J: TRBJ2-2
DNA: TGCGCCAGCAGCTTGGCGGGCAGGGGGAGGAACACCGGGGAGCTGTTTTTT
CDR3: CASSLAGRGRNTGELFF

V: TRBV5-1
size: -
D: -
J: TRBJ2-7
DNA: TGCGCCAGCAGCTTGGACAGGCGGACCTACGAGCAGTACTTC
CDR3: CASSLDRRTYEQYF

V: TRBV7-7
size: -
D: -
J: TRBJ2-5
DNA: TGTGCTAGCAGCTTTGGAGGGACAGCCCGTCAAGAGACCCAGTACTTC
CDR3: CASSFGGTARQETQYF

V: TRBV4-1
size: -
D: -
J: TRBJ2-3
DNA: TGCGCCAGTACCCCTGGTAAGGGGCGGGACACAGATACGCAGTATTTT
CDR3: CASTPGKGRDTDTQYF

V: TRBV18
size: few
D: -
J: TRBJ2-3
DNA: TGTGCCAGCTCACCCCCCGGCAGCGCAGATACGCAGTATTTT
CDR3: CASSPPGSADTQYF

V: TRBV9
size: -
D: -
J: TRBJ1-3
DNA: TGTGCCAGCAGCCCTACCGGGGAAAACACCATATATTTT
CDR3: CASSPTGENTIYF

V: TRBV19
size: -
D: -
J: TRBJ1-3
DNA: TGTGCCAGTAGTATAGGGCGGGCTGAGTTCTCTGGAAACACCATATATTTT
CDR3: CASSIGRAEFSGNTIYF

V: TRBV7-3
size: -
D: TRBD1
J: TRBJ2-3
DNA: TGTGCCAGCAGCTCTACCGGGACAGGGGGAACAGATACGCAGTATTTT
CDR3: CASSSTGTGGTDTQYF

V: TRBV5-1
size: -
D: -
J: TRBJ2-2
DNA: TGCGCCAGCAGCTTGTCGGGGGAGAACACCGGGGAGCTGTTTTTT
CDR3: CASSLSGENTGELFF

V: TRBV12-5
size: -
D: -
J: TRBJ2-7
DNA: TGTGCTAGTGCCCCCGGCGGGAAGGTAAGCGAGCAGTACTTC
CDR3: CASAPGGKVSEQYF

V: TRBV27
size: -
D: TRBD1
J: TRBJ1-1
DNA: TGTGCCAGCAGTGCAGCAGGGGGAACCATGAACACTGAAGCTTTCTTT
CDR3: CASSAAGGTMNTEAFF

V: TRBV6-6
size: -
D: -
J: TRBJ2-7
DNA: TGTGCCAGCAAAGACGGACAGAGGTCCTACGAGCAGTACTTC
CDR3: CASKDGQRSYEQYF

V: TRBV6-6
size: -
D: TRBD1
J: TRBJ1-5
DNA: TGTGCCAGCAGTTTCGGGACAGGGAGGCAGCCCCAGCATTTT
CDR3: CASSFGTGRQPQHF

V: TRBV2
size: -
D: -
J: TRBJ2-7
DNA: TGTGCCAGCGACGTTCAAGCACAGATCGAGCAGTACTTC
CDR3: CASDVQAQIEQYF

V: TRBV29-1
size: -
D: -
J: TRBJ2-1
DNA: TGCAGCGTTGAAGGGACAGTCAATGAGCAGTTCTTC
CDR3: CSVEGTVNEQFF

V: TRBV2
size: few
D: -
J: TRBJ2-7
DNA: TGTGCCAGCACATACGGGGGCGAGCAGTACTTC
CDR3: CASTYGGEQYF

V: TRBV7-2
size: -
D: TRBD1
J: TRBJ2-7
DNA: TGTGCCAGCAGCTTTAACAGGGGGCTGTATTACGAGCAGTACTTC
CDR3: CASSFNRGLYYEQYF

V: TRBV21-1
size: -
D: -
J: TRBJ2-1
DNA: TGTGCCAGCAGCAAAGAGCCGGGACTAGCGGGAGGGAGCTCCTACAATGAGCAGTTCTTC
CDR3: CASSKEPGLAGGSSYNEQFF

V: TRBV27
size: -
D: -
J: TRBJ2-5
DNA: TGTGCCAGCAGTTTAAATCCCCCCCCGGGGGAGACCCAGTACTTC
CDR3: CASSLNPPPGETQYF

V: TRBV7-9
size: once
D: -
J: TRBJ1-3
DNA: TGTGCCAGCAGCTTAGACCGGGAAGGAAACACCATATATTTT
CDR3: CASSLDREGNTIYF

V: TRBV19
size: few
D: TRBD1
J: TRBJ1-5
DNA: TGTGCCAGTAGTATGGGACAGCCCAATCAGCCCCAGCATTTT
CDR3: CASSMGQPNQPQHF

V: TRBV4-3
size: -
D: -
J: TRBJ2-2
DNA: TGCGCCAGCAGCCAAGGTCAGGGGGGCAACACCGGGGAGCTGTTTTTT
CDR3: CASSQGQGGNTGELFF

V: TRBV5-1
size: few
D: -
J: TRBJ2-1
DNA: TGCGCCAGCAGCTTCGGTAGCGGAGCCAATGAGCAGTTCTTC
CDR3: CASSFGSGANEQFF